The next 2 T cell receptor beta chains were all read from a single sample in a study of a mutant IDH1 vaccine in newly diagnosed glioma (dated by TCRdb to about 2021). Preparation of the library involved the immunoSEQ multiplex PCR assay. TCRdb re-hosts the immuneACCESS table, in-frame sequences only. Its copies lack some clones; in the studies checked, an unresolved V gene accounts for under half of them, and the cause for the rest is not known. For this sample there are about 60,000 clones; about 81% appear just once. The biggest ten clones account for 6.5% to 9% of the sample. Their antigen targets remain unknown. According to the study, the label for this sample's time point signals: week 5, during vaccination. Each vaccine dose was 300 ug of a 20-mer mutant IDH1 peptide in Montanide, given subcutaneously with topical imiquimod. The sample in question was PBMCs, obtained from a glioma patient whose treatment included an IDH1 peptide vaccine. Receptors were obtained from a woman between 45 and 65 years old with glioma.

V and J are TRBV6-1 and TRBJ2-3; 13 bases agree with TRBD2. CDR3 length: 16 amino acids. V gave up 1 base and J gave up 4 bases; unmatched junction bases: 2. Germline lookup yields CDR1 MNHNS and CDR2 SASEGT. The CDR3: CASSEEGLAGADTQYF. As DNA, the CDR3 is TGTGCCAGCAGTGAAGAAGGACTAGCGGGGGCAGATACGCAGTATTTT.

Here the CDR3 DNA reads TGTGCCAGCAGCTTTGGGCCGACAGCGAACACCGGGGAGCTGTTTTTT. Translation: CASSFGPTANTGELFF. The J gene is TRBJ2-2, the V gene TRBV11-2, with TRBD1 as a possible D gene (5 bases). CDR3 length: 16 residues. With 3 bases removed from V and 0 bases from J, the gap between germline ends came to 11 bases. Germline CDR1 SGHAT, CDR2 FQNNGV.